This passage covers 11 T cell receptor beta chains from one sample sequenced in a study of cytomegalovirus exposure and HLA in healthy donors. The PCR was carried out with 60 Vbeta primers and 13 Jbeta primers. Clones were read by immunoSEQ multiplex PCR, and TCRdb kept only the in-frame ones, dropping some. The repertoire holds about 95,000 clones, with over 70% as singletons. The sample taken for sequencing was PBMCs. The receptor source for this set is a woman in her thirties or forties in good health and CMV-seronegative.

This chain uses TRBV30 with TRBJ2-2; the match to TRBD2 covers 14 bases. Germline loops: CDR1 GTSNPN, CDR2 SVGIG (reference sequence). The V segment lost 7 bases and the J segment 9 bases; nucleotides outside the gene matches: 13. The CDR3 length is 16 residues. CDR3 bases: TGTGCCTCACTGCGACTAGCGGGGGGGCCAGGAAGGGAGCTGTTTTTT. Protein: CASLRLAGGPGRELFF.

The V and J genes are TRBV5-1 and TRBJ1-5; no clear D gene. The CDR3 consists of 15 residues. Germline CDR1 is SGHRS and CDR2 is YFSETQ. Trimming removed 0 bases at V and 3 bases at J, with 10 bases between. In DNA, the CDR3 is TGCGCCAGCAGCTTGGAACCCCAGTCCAATCAGCCCCAGCATTTT. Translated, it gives CASSLEPQSNQPQHF.

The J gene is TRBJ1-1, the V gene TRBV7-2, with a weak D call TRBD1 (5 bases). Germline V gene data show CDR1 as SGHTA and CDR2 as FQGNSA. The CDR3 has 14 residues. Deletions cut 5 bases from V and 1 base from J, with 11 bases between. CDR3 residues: CASSAPRGNTEAFF. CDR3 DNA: TGTGCCAGCAGCGCTCCAAGGGGGAACACTGAAGCTTTCTTT. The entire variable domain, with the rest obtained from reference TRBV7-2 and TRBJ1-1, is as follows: GAGVSQSPSNKVTEKGKDVELRCDPISGHTALYWYRQSLGQGLEFLIYFQGNSAPDKSGLPSDRFSAERTGGSVSTLTIQRTQQEDSAVYLCASSAPRGNTEAFFGQGTRLTVV.

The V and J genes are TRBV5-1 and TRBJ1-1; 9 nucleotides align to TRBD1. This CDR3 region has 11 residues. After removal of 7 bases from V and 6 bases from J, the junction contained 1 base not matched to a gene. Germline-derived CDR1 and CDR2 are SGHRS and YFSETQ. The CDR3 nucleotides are TGCGCCAGCCGACAGGGGGCTGAAGCTTTCTTT. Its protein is CASRQGAEAFF. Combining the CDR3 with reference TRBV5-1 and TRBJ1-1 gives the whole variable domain KAGVTQTPRYLIKTRGQQVTLSCSPISGHRSVSWYQQTPGQGLQFLFEYFSETQRNKGNFPGRFSGRQFSNSRSEMNVSTLELGDSALYLCASRQGAEAFFGQGTRLTVV.

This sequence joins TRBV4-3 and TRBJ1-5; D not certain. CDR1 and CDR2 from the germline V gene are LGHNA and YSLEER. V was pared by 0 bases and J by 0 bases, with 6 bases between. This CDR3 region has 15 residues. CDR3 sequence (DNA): TGCGCCAGCAGCCAAGAACATCGTAGCAATCAGCCCCAGCATTTT. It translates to CASSQEHRSNQPQHF.

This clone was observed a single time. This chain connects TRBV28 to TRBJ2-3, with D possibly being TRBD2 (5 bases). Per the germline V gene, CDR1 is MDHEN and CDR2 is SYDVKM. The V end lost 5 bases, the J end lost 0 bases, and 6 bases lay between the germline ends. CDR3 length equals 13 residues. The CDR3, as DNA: TGTGCCAGCAGTGGGGAGAGCACAGATACGCAGTATTTT. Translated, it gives CASSGESTDTQYF.

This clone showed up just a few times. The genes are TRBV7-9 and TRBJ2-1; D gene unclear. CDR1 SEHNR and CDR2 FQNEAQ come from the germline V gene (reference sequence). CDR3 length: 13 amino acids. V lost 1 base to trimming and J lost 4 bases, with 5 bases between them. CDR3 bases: TGTGCCAGCAGCTTAGACGCGTACAATGAGCAGTTCTTC. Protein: CASSLDAYNEQFF.

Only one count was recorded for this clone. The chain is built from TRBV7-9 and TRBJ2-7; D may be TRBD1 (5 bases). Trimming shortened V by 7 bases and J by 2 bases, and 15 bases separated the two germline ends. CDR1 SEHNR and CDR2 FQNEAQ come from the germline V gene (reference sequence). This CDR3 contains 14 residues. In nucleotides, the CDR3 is TGTGCCAGCACCCAGCAGGGCCGGCCCTACGAGCAGTACTTC. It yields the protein CASTQQGRPYEQYF. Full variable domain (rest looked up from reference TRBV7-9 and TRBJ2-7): DTGVSQNPRHKITKRGQNVTFRCDPISEHNRLYWYRQTLGQGPEFLTYFQNEAQLEKSRLLSDRFSAERPKGSFSTLEIQRTEQGDSAMYLCASTQQGRPYEQYFGPGTRLTVT.

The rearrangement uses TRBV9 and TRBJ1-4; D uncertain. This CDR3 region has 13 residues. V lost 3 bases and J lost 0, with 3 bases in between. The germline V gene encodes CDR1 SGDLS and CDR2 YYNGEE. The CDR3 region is CASSAATNEKLFF. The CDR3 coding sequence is TGTGCCAGCAGCGCGGCAACTAATGAAAAACTGTTTTTT.

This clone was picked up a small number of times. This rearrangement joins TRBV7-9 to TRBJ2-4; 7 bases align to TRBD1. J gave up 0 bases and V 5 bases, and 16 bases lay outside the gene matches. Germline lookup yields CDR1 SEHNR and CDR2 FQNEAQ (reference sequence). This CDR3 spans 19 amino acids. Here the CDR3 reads CASSLTNRGSVLAKNIQYF. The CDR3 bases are TGTGCCAGCAGCCTGACGAACAGGGGAAGCGTGCTAGCCAAAAACATTCAGTACTTC. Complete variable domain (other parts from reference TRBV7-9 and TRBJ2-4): DTGVSQNPRHKITKRGQNVTFRCDPISEHNRLYWYRQTLGQGPEFLTYFQNEAQLEKSRLLSDRFSAERPKGSFSTLEIQRTEQGDSAMYLCASSLTNRGSVLAKNIQYFGAGTRLSVL.

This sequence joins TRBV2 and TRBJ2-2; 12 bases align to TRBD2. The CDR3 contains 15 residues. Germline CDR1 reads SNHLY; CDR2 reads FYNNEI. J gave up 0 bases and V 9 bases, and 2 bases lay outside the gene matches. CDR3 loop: CASRLAGANTGELFF. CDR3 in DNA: TGTGCCAGTCGACTAGCGGGGGCGAACACCGGGGAGCTGTTTTTT. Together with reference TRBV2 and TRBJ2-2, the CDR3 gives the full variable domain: EPEVTQTPSHQVTQMGQEVILRCVPISNHLYFYWYRQILGQKVEFLVSFYNNEISEKSEIFDDQFSVERPDGSNFTLKIRSTKLEDSAMYFCASRLAGANTGELFFGEGSRLTVL.